This T cell receptor (beta chain) was captured by sequencing in a study of glioma-infiltrating T cells. TCR alpha and beta CDR3 regions were amplified from RNA using iRepertoire nested multiplex PCR. One-step reverse transcription and amplification started from around 100-400 ng of tissue mRNA or PBMC total RNA. TCRdb reprocessed the multiplex PCR reads via MiXCR and lists one record per CDR3 protein. The sample lists some 180,000 distinct CDR3 sequences, roughly 32% occurring once. Regarding the study as a whole: Non-neoplastic patients had below-expected tissue-blood divergence, while all gliomas exceeded expectation.

Concerning this clonotype itself: The antigen is undetermined. Since a much larger clone is just one base distant, this may be a read error.

The germline V and J ends were trimmed by 7 bases and 4 bases, with 19 bases remaining between them. CDR1 and CDR2 (germline): SNHLY, FYNNEI. The CDR3 extends over 15 amino acids. The sequencing sample was made of glioma tissue, nonneoplastic brain tissue, or PBMCs (not recorded which). The rearrangement links TRBV2 to TRBJ2-5, with TRBD2 as a possible D gene (5 bases). The origin of this receptor is a human donor with low-grade glioma or glioblastoma, undergoing nonglioma brain surgery, or in good health (not recorded which). The CDR3 here is CASNRRETWGETQYF. CDR3 in DNA: TGTGCCAGCAACCGACGGGAAACCTGGGGAGAGACCCAGTACTTC.